The rows below give T cell receptor beta chains drawn from one sample of a study of shared clonotypes between healthy human individuals. This table comes from immunoSEQ multiplex PCR, and its TCRdb copy is limited to in-frame clones, with some not included. The sample holds about 2 million clones, 95% seen once. The specimen sequenced was naive CD4+ T cells sorted from blood. The receptors stem from a man between 18 and 35 years old in good health. Each CDR3 is given with its conserved first and last residue. The D gene is left open where the match is weak. Expanded clones get a size class; other rows say once, few or many, or leave the size out.

j_call d_call clone_size v_call cdr3_aa cdr3_nt
TRBJ2-5 - - TRBV21-1 CACYYRGKETQYF TGTGCCTGCTACTACAGGGGGAAAGAGACCCAGTACTTC
TRBJ2-2 TRBD1 - TRBV13 CASSPRDRWSTGELFF TGTGCCAGCAGCCCTCGGGACAGGTGGTCCACCGGGGAGCTGTTTTTT
TRBJ1-4 - - TRBV15 CATSRGGGETNEKLFF TGTGCCACCAGCAGAGGCGGGGGGGAAACTAATGAAAAACTGTTTTTT
TRBJ2-2 - - TRBV5-8 CASSGGIRQAAGELFF TGTGCCAGCAGCGGGGGGATTCGGCAGGCAGCCGGGGAGCTGTTTTTT
TRBJ2-7 - - TRBV5-1 CASSLEVNYEQYF TGCGCCAGCAGCTTGGAGGTGAACTACGAGCAGTACTTC
TRBJ2-3 - - TRBV10-2 CASNHGTDTQYF TGCGCCAGCAATCACGGCACAGATACGCAGTATTTT
TRBJ2-3 TRBD2 - TRBV4-2 CASAPGRAKTDTQYF TGTGCCAGCGCCCCAGGGAGGGCCAAGACAGATACGCAGTATTTT
TRBJ1-1 - - TRBV7-9 CASSRVNTEAFF TGTGCCAGCAGCAGGGTGAACACTGAAGCTTTCTTT
TRBJ1-5 - - TRBV19 CASSIFAGNNQPQHF TGTGCCAGTAGTATTTTTGCCGGAAACAATCAGCCCCAGCATTTT
TRBJ1-2 - - TRBV4-2 CASSQEGHYGYTF TGTGCCAGCAGCCAAGAGGGACACTATGGCTACACCTTC
TRBJ1-2 TRBD1 - TRBV10-3 CAISEGAVGYTF TGTGCCATCAGCGAGGGGGCTGTTGGCTACACCTTC
TRBJ2-1 TRBD2 once TRBV5-4 CASSSGGLAGGPEQFF TGTGCCAGCAGCTCTGGAGGTCTAGCGGGAGGGCCTGAGCAGTTCTTC
TRBJ1-3 - once TRBV30 CAWADSGNTIYF TGTGCCTGGGCGGACAGTGGAAACACCATATATTTT
TRBJ2-1 TRBD2 - TRBV5-1 CASSRSGGDYNEQFF TGCGCCAGCAGCCGTAGCGGGGGGGACTACAATGAGCAGTTCTTC
TRBJ1-5 - - TRBV7-2 CASSLDYGGSQPQHF TGTGCCAGCAGCTTAGATTACGGGGGAAGTCAGCCCCAGCATTTT
TRBJ2-3 TRBD2 once TRBV29-1 CSVAGLAGGRGTDTQYF TGCAGCGTTGCTGGGTTAGCGGGGGGGCGGGGCACAGATACGCAGTATTTT
TRBJ2-7 TRBD2 - TRBV5-1 CASSPVAGALYEQYF TGCGCCAGCAGCCCCGTAGCGGGAGCGCTCTACGAGCAGTACTTC